Below, 10 T cell receptor beta chains from the same sample are listed, as sequenced in a study of blood T cell repertoires in COVID-19. Clones were read by immunoSEQ multiplex PCR, and TCRdb kept only the in-frame ones, dropping some. The sample has 90,000 to 120,000 clones, 70% to 90% seen once. Sequenced sample: PBMCs or T cells enriched from blood (not recorded which). The receptors derive from a woman in her 50s who had recovered from COVID-19.

The V gene is TRBV5-1, the J gene TRBJ2-5, with D possibly matching TRBD1 (6 bases). Trimming stripped 0 bases from V and 4 bases from J, with 10 bases between. The germline V gene has CDR1 SGHRS and CDR2 YFSETQ. The CDR3 length is 14 residues. The CDR3 nucleotides are TGCGCCAGCAGCTTGGCAGGGGTTAGAGAGACCCAGTACTTC. This sequence encodes CASSLAGVRETQYF.

This clone was seen a single time. The genes are TRBV10-1 and TRBJ1-1, with a possible D match to TRBD1 (6 bases). This CDR3 spans 13 amino acids. Trimming shortened V by 8 bases and J by 5 bases, and 15 bases separated the two germline ends. Germline-derived CDR1 and CDR2 are WNHNN and SYGVQD (reference sequence). The CDR3 protein is CASGSRGGTEAFF. The CDR3 DNA is TGCGCCAGCGGATCCAGGGGTGGGACTGAAGCTTTCTTT.

The chain uses TRBV10-3 and TRBJ1-1; D is uncertain. The CDR3 has 13 amino acids. Germline CDR1 and CDR2: ENHRY and SYGVKD. V gave up 6 bases and J gave up 5 bases, with 13 bases separating them. CDR3 sequence (DNA): TGTGCCATCAGCAAACAGTCGGAAACTGAAGCTTTCTTT. It codes for CAISKQSETEAFF.

The chain employs TRBV19 and TRBJ1-4; perhaps TRBD1 as D (5 bases). The V gene's germline CDR1 is LNHDA and CDR2 SQIVND (reference sequence). This CDR3 region has 14 residues. Trimming removed 3 bases at V and 4 bases at J, with 9 bases between. In nucleotides, the CDR3 is TGTGCCAGTAGTATGACAGACAATAATGAAAAACTGTTTTTT. The encoded protein is CASSMTDNNEKLFF.

This sequence joins TRBV27 and TRBJ2-3, with TRBD2 identical over 12 bases. The CDR3 is 17 residues long. Germline values: CDR1 MNHEY, CDR2 SMNVEV (reference sequence). V was pared by 5 bases and J by 8 bases, with 14 bases of the junction left unmatched. CDR3 in DNA: TGTGCCAGCAGTCCGACCAGTCTAGCGGGAGGGCCCGGTACGCAGTATTTT. Translated: CASSPTSLAGGPGTQYF.

The V gene is TRBV29-1, the J gene TRBJ2-7, with a tentative D call TRBD1 (7 bases). CDR1 is SQVTM and CDR2 is ANQGSEA in the germline V gene. Trimming removed 5 bases from V and 3 bases from J, with 17 bases in between. The CDR3 runs to 14 residues. CDR3 sequence (DNA): TGCAGCGTTAGGGGGGACAGCGATCGCTACGAGCAGTACTTC. This encodes CSVRGDSDRYEQYF.

The V and J genes are TRBV29-1 and TRBJ2-2, with a possible D match to TRBD1 (5 bases). CDR1 is SQVTM, CDR2 ANQGSEA, per germline. Trimming left V 1 base short and J 0 bases short, with 9 bases between. The CDR3 is made up of 15 amino acids. The CDR3 nucleotides read TGCAGCGTTGAAGTCCAGGGCCCGAACACCGGGGAGCTGTTTTTT. Amino acid sequence: CSVEVQGPNTGELFF.

This clone was detected once. The chain's CDR3 is CASSPETGGGEQYF. Here the CDR3 DNA reads TGTGCCAGCAGCCCGGAAACAGGGGGCGGGGAGCAGTACTTC. The V call is TRBV5-4, the J call TRBJ2-7; 9 nucleotides agree with TRBD1. The CDR3 consists of 14 residues. Germline V gene sequence: CDR1 SGHNT, CDR2 YYREEE (reference sequence). The V segment lost 4 bases and the J segment 7 bases; nucleotides outside the gene matches: 9.

The V gene is TRBV24-1, the J gene TRBJ2-2, with 8 bases that match TRBD2. Per the germline V gene, CDR1 is KGHDR and CDR2 is SFDVKD. There are 17 residues in the CDR3. V lost 2 bases and J lost 0; bases outside the gene matches: 4. The DNA for the CDR3 is TGTGCCACCAGTGATTGGACTAGCCTTTCGAACACCGGGGAGCTGTTTTTT. Its translation is CATSDWTSLSNTGELFF.

The chain links TRBV2 to TRBJ2-3, with D possibly matching TRBD2 (6 bases). The germline V and J ends were trimmed by 5 bases and 2 bases, with 14 bases remaining between them. Germline V gene lookup returns CDR1 SNHLY and CDR2 FYNNEI. This CDR3 contains 15 residues. The DNA of the CDR3 is TGTGCCAGCAGTCGGGGGTCCCCCCACACAGATACGCAGTATTTT. It specifies CASSRGSPHTDTQYF.